A selection of T cell receptor beta chains follows, all from one sample in a study of beta chain features in type 1 diabetes. This table comes from immunoSEQ multiplex PCR, and its TCRdb copy is limited to in-frame clones, with some not included. The sample holds 200,000 to 250,000 clones, approximately 10% seen once. The sequencing sample was made of central memory CD4+ T cells from blood. All receptors come from a man younger than 35 in good health. The CDR3 runs from the conserved cysteine through the conserved F or W. A D gene is named only where the DNA matches it firmly. Clone size is stated in some rows and not others, as once, few, many or a class when expanded.

DNA,CDR3,length,J,D,V,size
TGTGCCAGCAGCTTAGGTTTCGGGAGTCGTAGAGATACGCAGTATTTT,CASSLGFGSRRDTQYF,16,TRBJ2-3,NA,TRBV11-2,few
TGTGCCAGCAGTCCGGACGGGGTAAACACAGATACGCAGTATTTT,CASSPDGVNTDTQYF,15,TRBJ2-3,NA,TRBV5-4,NA
TGTGCCAGCAGAAGCGGGAAATACGAGCAGTACTTC,CASRSGKYEQYF,12,TRBJ2-7,TRBD2,TRBV28,once
TGTGCCACCAGCAGACACAAAACAGGGAGCACCGGGGAGCTGTTTTTT,CATSRHKTGSTGELFF,16,TRBJ2-2,NA,TRBV15,many
TGTGCCAGCTCGAACAGGAGGGACACTGAAGCTTTCTTT,CASSNRRDTEAFF,13,TRBJ1-1,NA,TRBV18,NA
TGTGCCAGCAGTCTCCCATCTTGGGACACAGATACGCAGTATTTT,CASSLPSWDTDTQYF,15,TRBJ2-3,NA,TRBV28,many
TGCGCCAGCAGCCGCACTAGCGGGGTAGCCAAAAACATTCAGTACTTC,CASSRTSGVAKNIQYF,16,TRBJ2-4,TRBD2,TRBV5-1,few
TGTGCCAGCAGCCGGGGGACAGGGGGCAATCAGCCCCAGCATTTT,CASSRGTGGNQPQHF,15,TRBJ1-5,TRBD1,TRBV5-6,few
TGCGCCAGCAGCGGGGACCTGAACGGCTACACCTTC,CASSGDLNGYTF,12,TRBJ1-2,NA,TRBV5-1,NA
TGTGCCAGCAGCACCCGGACTAGCGGGAGCGGAGGGTACGAGCAGTACTTC,CASSTRTSGSGGYEQYF,17,TRBJ2-7,TRBD2,TRBV9,NA
TGTGCCAGCACCCGGGGACAGACTAATGAAAAACTGTTTTTT,CASTRGQTNEKLFF,14,TRBJ1-4,TRBD1,TRBV2,NA
TGTGCCATCAGTAGACCCCAGGGGCGGACCTACGAGCAGTACTTC,CAISRPQGRTYEQYF,15,TRBJ2-7,NA,TRBV10-3,few
TGTGCCAGTAGTTCAAAGGACAGGGACGGCTACACCTTC,CASSSKDRDGYTF,13,TRBJ1-2,TRBD1,TRBV19,few
TGTGCCAGTAGTCCCAGGGCGGGACTCTCCTACGAGCAGTACTTC,CASSPRAGLSYEQYF,15,TRBJ2-7,NA,TRBV19,NA
TGTGCCAGCCTGGACCAGAACACCGGGGAGCTGTTTTTT,CASLDQNTGELFF,13,TRBJ2-2,NA,TRBV27,NA
TGTGCCAGCAGCTTGGGGTCAAGCGGCAGGGAGCAGTTCTTC,CASSLGSSGREQFF,14,TRBJ2-1,NA,TRBV5-4,NA
TGCAGCGCCGCTGTGGACACTGAAGCTTTCTTT,CSAAVDTEAFF,11,TRBJ1-1,NA,TRBV29-1,NA
TGTGCCAGCAGCGTCAGACAGGTTAACTATGGCTACACCTTC,CASSVRQVNYGYTF,14,TRBJ1-2,NA,TRBV5-4,few
TGTGCCAGCAGCCAAGATATGGCAGGGTTGGAGACCCAGTACTTC,CASSQDMAGLETQYF,15,TRBJ2-5,NA,TRBV14,few
TGTGCCATCAGTGGTCAAGCGGGCGGGAGCACAGATACGCAGTATTTT,CAISGQAGGSTDTQYF,16,TRBJ2-3,NA,TRBV10-3,few
TGTGCCATCAGTGAGTCACCAAACGGCGGCACTGAAGCTTTCTTT,CAISESPNGGTEAFF,15,TRBJ1-1,NA,TRBV10-3,NA
TGTGCCAGCTCACAGGGGACAGGTGATACGCAGTATTTT,CASSQGTGDTQYF,13,TRBJ2-3,TRBD1,TRBV18,NA
TGTGCCATCGGCCGGGACAGGGATTTATACGAGCAGTACTTC,CAIGRDRDLYEQYF,14,TRBJ2-7,TRBD1,TRBV6-6,NA
TGTGCCAGCAGTCCCCGGACTAGCGGGGAGGGCACAGATACGCAGTATTTT,CASSPRTSGEGTDTQYF,17,TRBJ2-3,TRBD2,TRBV27,few
TGTGCCACCAGCAGGTGGGACTTGATCATCCAAAGCTCCTACAATGAGCAGTTCTTC,CATSRWDLIIQSSYNEQFF,19,TRBJ2-1,NA,TRBV15,NA
TGTGCCTGGAGTGAGGCCGAGCAGTACTTC,CAWSEAEQYF,10,TRBJ2-7,NA,TRBV30,NA
TGTGCCAGCAGCCAAAGCCTAGCGGGAAACGATAATGAGCAGTTCTTC,CASSQSLAGNDNEQFF,16,TRBJ2-1,TRBD2,TRBV4-2,NA
TGTGCCAGCAGTACTAGGACAGGGCAGAGCTCCTACGAGCAGTACTTC,CASSTRTGQSSYEQYF,16,TRBJ2-7,TRBD1,TRBV28,many
TGTGCCAGCAGCTTAGGACAGGGAGTAGCCAAAAACATTCAGTACTTC,CASSLGQGVAKNIQYF,16,TRBJ2-4,TRBD1,TRBV11-2,many
TGTGCCAGCAGCCCCTGGGGCTTCGGAACGGGAGTGGGGTACAATGAGCAGTTCTTC,CASSPWGFGTGVGYNEQFF,19,TRBJ2-1,NA,TRBV7-9,few
TGTGCCAGCAGCCCGGACAGCAACTATGGCTACACCTTC,CASSPDSNYGYTF,13,TRBJ1-2,NA,TRBV5-4,few
TGTGCCAGCAGTTTGGGTAGGGGCCGTTCTGGCGAGCAGTACTTC,CASSLGRGRSGEQYF,15,TRBJ2-7,NA,TRBV27,NA